These 12 T cell receptor beta chains originate from one sample sequenced in a study of blood T cell repertoires in COVID-19. The table came from immunoSEQ multiplex PCR; TCRdb's copy has only in-frame clones and leaves some out. The repertoire holds around 35,000 clones, about 88% seen once, with approximately 10% in the top ten. The sequenced material came from peripheral blood. These receptors came from a man aged 60 to 69 with active COVID-19.

V and J are TRBV10-1 and TRBJ1-1, with 9 bases fitting TRBD1. CDR3 length: 14 residues. The V and J ends lost 5 bases and 1 base, in that order; junction bases with no gene match: 2. The germline CDR1 and CDR2 sequences are WNHNN and SYGVQD (reference sequence). Written as DNA, the CDR3 is TGCGCCAGCAGTCCGGGACAGGGGAACACTGAAGCTTTCTTT. Its protein product is CASSPGQGNTEAFF.

CDR3 sequence reads: CASSSWLPGDTEAFF. The CDR3 nucleotides are TGTGCCAGCAGCTCCTGGTTACCGGGGGACACTGAAGCTTTCTTT. The chain employs TRBV3-1 (or the pseudogene TRBV3-2) and TRBJ1-1, with D tentatively TRBD1 (5 bases). The CDR3 consists of 15 residues. From germline, CDR1 is LGHDT and CDR2 YNNKEL (reference sequence). V was trimmed by 5 bases and J by 3 bases, leaving 16 bases between them.

The V and J genes are TRBV7-2 and TRBJ2-3, with D unresolved. The CDR3 covers 13 residues. The V gene's germline CDR1 is SGHTA and CDR2 FQGNSA. V dropped 3 bases and J dropped 0 bases, with 4 bases sitting between them. The CDR3 DNA sequence: TGTGCCAGCAGCTTTTCTAGCACAGATACGCAGTATTTT. Encoded protein: CASSFSSTDTQYF.

The chain uses TRBV7-2 and TRBJ2-5; weak D call: TRBD1 (6 bases). The V end was cut by 1 base, the J end by 1 base, with 13 bases between. Looked up from germline, CDR1 is SGHTA and CDR2 is FQGNSA. This CDR3 comprises 16 residues. CDR3 sequence reads: CASSLVWGRFQETQYF. DNA for the CDR3: TGTGCCAGCAGCTTAGTGTGGGGGCGGTTCCAAGAGACCCAGTACTTC. The whole variable domain, filled in from reference TRBV7-2 and TRBJ2-5, reads GAGVSQSPSNKVTEKGKDVELRCDPISGHTALYWYRQSLGQGLEFLIYFQGNSAPDKSGLPSDRFSAERTGGSVSTLTIQRTQQEDSAVYLCASSLVWGRFQETQYFGPGTRLLVL.

The chain uses TRBV7-3 and TRBJ2-7, with a possible D match to TRBD1 (8 bases). CDR3 length: 13 amino acids. The V gene lost 4 bases and the J gene lost 6 bases, with 13 bases spanning the gap. CDR1 and CDR2 (germline): SGHTA, FQGTGA. The CDR3 protein is CASSSYRGGEQYF. The CDR3 region has the DNA TGTGCCAGCAGCTCGTACAGGGGGGGCGAGCAGTACTTC.

The chain carries TRBV7-2 and TRBJ1-1; possibly TRBD1 for D (6 bases). Germline CDR1 SGHTA, CDR2 FQGNSA. CDR3 length equals 14 residues. Trimming left V 6 bases short and J 2 bases short, with 13 bases between. The CDR3 nucleotides are TGTGCCAGCAGGCCACAGGGAACCAACACTGAAGCTTTCTTT. Protein sequence: CASRPQGTNTEAFF.

This chain links TRBV2 with TRBJ2-7, with 7 bases aligning to TRBD1. Germline trimming cut 5 bases from V and 4 bases from J; bases unmatched to any gene: 11. The CDR3 spans 15 residues. Germline V gene data show CDR1 as SNHLY and CDR2 as FYNNEI. CDR3 amino acids: CASSQLRQGAYEQYF. CDR3 sequence (DNA): TGTGCCAGCAGTCAGTTGAGACAGGGTGCTTACGAGCAGTACTTC.

The rearrangement joins TRBV9 to TRBJ2-1; 10 bases map to TRBD2. Germline CDR1 and CDR2: SGDLS and YYNGEE. The CDR3 runs 16 residues. The V and J ends lost 7 bases and 7 bases, in that order; junction bases with no gene match: 14. The CDR3 nucleotides read TGTGCCAGCGACCAAGGACTAGCGGTTCCTAGGAATGAGCAGTTCTTC. This codes for CASDQGLAVPRNEQFF.

V and J are TRBV7-3 and TRBJ2-2; 9 nucleotides agree with TRBD2. V trimming: 3 bases; J trimming: 5 bases; junction bases outside the gene matches: 1. Germline CDR1 SGHTA, CDR2 FQGTGA. The CDR3 runs to 14 residues. The CDR3 DNA follows: TGTGCCAGCAGCTTTGCGGGAGGGACCGGGGAGCTGTTTTTT. Amino acid sequence: CASSFAGGTGELFF.

The chain couples TRBV19 to TRBJ1-1, with D possibly being TRBD1 (5 bases). The CDR3 spans 14 residues. Germline V gene data show CDR1 as LNHDA and CDR2 as SQIVND (reference sequence). V was cut by 6 bases and J by 1 base, with 12 bases left in between. The CDR3 sequence: CASRWGGPNTEAFF. Here the CDR3 DNA reads TGTGCCAGTAGGTGGGGGGGACCGAACACTGAAGCTTTCTTT.

The genes are TRBV9 and TRBJ1-5; D might be TRBD1 (5 bases). Germline-derived CDR1 and CDR2 are SGDLS and YYNGEE. V lost 4 bases and J 9 bases, leaving 26 bases between the germline ends. The CDR3 loop spans 17 amino acids. Written as DNA, the CDR3 is TGTGCCAGCAGCCAAGATGGGGGGGATAGGGCCAAGGGGCCCCAGCATTTT. This sequence encodes CASSQDGGDRAKGPQHF.

The V gene is TRBV9, the J gene TRBJ2-1; 12 bases match TRBD2. The CDR3 length is 16 residues. Trimming took 3 bases from V and 4 from J; bases not matched to a gene: 5. Germline V gene lookup returns CDR1 SGDLS and CDR2 YYNGEE. DNA for the CDR3: TGTGCCAGCAGCGCCTCCGGGACTAGCGGGTACAATGAGCAGTTCTTC. It is translated as CASSASGTSGYNEQFF.